Here is one T cell receptor (beta chain) with its context. Antigen: not known. Depth targeted 1 in 200,000 to 1 in 1 million T cells, averaging roughly 9.7x coverage per clonotype. Sequencing was performed with immunoSEQ multiplex PCR; in TCRdb, only in-frame clones are kept and a portion is missing. The table includes about 140,000 clones, 76% detected once. The CDR3 extends over 15 amino acids. V was clipped by 3 bases and J by 7 bases; unmatched bases: 8. In germline, CDR1 is KGHSH, CDR2 LQKENI. This record belongs to a study of cytotoxic CD8 clonotypes in ibrutinib-treated CLL. Overall study context: The patient breakdown showed about ten relapsed/refractory and about 16 treatment-naive cases, with 17 IGHV unmutated. After median around 70 months, approximately 14 stayed in remission, some 12 progressed; responses approximately 24 partial, 2 complete.

Findings and limits, study-wide: Researchers report that baseline clonality outpaced age-matched healthy donors and tracked circulating CD8+ T-cell counts.

This TCR derives from a human donor with chronic lymphocytic leukemia. Specimen: PBMCs, collected after 24 months of ibrutinib treatment. This chain links TRBV18 with TRBJ1-4; TRBD1 matches 7 bases. The CDR3 loop is CASSPIDRAGEKLFF. DNA for the CDR3: TGTGCCAGCTCACCCATAGACAGGGCTGGTGAAAAACTGTTTTTT. The full variable domain, rest sourced from reference TRBV18 and TRBJ1-4, is NAGVMQNPRHLVRRRGQEARLRCSPMKGHSHVYWYRQLPEEGLKFMVYLQKENIIDESGMPKERFSAEFPKEGPSILRIQQVVRGDSAAYFCASSPIDRAGEKLFFGSGTQLSVL.